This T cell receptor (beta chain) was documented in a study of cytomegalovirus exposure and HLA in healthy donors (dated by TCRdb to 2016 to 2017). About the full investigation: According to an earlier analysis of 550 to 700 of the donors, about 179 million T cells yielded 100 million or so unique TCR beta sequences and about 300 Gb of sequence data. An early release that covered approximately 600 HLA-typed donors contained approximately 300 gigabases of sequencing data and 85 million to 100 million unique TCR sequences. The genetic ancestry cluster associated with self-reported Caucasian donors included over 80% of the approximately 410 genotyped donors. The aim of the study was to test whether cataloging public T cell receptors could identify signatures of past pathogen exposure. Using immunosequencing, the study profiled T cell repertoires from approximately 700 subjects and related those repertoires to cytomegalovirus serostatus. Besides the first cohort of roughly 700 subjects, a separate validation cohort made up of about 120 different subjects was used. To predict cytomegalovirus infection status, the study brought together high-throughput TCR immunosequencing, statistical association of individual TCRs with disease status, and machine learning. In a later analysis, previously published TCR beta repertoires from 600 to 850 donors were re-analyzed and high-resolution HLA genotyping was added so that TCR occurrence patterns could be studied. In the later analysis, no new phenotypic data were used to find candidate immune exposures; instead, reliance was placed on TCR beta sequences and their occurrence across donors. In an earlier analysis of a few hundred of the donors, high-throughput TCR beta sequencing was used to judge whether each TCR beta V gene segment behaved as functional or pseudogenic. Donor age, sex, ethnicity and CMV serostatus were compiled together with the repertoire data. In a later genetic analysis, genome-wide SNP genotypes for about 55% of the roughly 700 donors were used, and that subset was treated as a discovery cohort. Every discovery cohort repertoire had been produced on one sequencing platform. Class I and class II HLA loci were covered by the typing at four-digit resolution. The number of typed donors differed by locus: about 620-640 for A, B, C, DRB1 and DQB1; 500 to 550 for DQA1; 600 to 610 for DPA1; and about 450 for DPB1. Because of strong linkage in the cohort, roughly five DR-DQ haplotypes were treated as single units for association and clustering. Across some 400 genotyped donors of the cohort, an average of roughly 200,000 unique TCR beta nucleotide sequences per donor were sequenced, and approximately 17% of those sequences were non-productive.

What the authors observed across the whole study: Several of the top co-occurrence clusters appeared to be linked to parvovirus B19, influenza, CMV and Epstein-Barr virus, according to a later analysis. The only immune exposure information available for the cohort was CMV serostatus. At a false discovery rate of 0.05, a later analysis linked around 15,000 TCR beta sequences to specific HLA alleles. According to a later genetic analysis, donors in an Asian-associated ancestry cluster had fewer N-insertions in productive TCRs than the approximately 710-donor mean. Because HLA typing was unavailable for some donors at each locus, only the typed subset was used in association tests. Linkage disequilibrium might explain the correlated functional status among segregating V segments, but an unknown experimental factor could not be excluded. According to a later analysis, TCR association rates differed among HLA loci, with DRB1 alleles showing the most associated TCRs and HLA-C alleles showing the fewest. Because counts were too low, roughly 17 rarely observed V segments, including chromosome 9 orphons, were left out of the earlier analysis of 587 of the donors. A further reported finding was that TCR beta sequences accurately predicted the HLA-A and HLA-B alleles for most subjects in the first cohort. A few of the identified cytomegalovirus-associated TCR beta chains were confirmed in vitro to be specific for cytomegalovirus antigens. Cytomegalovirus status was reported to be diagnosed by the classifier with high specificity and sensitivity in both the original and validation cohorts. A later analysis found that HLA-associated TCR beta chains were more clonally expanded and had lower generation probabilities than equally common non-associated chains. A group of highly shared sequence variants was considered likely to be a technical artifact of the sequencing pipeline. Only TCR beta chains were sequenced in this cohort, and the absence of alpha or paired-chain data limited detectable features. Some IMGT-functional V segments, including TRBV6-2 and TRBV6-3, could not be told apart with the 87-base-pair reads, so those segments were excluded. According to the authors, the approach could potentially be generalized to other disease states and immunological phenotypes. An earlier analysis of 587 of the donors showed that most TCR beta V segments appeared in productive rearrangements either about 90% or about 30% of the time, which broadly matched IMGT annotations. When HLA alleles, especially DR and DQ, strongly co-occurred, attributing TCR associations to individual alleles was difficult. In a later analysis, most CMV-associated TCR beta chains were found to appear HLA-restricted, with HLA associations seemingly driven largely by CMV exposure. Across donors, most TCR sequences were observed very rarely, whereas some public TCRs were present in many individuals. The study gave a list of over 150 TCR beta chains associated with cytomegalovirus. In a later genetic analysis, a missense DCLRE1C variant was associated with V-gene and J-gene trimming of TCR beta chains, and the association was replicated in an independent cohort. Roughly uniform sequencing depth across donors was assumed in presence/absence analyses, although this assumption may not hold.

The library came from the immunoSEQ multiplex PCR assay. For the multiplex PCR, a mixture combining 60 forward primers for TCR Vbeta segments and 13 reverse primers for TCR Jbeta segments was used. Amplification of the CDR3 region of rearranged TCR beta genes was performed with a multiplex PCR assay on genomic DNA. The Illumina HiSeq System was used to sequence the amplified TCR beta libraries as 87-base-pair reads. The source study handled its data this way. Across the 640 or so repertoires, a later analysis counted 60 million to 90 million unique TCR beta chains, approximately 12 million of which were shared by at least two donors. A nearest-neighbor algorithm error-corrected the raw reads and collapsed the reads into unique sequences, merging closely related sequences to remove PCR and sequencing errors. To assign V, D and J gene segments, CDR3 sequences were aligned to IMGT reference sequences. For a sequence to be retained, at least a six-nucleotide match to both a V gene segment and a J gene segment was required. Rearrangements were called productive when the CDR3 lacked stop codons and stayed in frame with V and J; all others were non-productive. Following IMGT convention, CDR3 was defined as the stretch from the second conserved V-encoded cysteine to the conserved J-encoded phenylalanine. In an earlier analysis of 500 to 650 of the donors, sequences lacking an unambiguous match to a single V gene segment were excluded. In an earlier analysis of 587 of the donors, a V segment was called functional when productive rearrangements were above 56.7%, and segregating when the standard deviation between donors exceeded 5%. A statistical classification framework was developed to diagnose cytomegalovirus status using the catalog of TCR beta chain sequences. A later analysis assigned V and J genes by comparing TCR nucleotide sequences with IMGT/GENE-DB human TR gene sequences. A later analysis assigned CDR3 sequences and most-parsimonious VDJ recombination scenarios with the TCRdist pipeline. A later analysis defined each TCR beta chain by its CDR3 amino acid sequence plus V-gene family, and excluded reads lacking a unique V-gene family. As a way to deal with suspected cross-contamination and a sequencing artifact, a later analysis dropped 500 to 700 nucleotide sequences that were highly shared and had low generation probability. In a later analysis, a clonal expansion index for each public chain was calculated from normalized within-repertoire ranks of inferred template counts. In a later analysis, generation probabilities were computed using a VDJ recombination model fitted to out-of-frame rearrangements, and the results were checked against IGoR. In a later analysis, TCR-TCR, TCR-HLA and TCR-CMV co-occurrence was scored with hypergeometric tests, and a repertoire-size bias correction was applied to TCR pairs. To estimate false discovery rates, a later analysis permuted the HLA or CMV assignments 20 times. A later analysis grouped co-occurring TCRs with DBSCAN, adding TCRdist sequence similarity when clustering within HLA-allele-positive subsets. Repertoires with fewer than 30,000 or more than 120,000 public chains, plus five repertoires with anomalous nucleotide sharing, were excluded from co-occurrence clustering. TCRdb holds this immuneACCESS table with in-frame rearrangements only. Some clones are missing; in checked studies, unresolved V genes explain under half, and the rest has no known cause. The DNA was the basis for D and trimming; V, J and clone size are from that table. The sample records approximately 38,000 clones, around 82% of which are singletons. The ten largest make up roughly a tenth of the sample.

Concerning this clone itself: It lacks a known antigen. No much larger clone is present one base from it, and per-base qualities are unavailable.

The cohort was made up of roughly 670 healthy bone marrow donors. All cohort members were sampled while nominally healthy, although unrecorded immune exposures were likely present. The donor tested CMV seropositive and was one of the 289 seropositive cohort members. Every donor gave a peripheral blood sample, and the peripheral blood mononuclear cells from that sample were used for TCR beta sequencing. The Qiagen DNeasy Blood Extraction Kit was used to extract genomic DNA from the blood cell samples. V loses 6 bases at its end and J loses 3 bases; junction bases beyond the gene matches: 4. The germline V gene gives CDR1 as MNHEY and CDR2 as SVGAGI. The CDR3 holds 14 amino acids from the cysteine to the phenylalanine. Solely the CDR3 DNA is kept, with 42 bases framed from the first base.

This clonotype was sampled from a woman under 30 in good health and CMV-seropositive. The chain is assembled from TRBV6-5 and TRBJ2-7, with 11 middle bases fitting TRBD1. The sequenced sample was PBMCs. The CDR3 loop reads CASSSGTGGYEQYF. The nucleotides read TGTGCCAGCAGCTCCGGGACAGGGGGCTACGAGCAGTACTTC.